The TCR beta chain under discussion was sequenced for a study of technical replicates of blood from a few donors. Generated by immunoSEQ multiplex PCR, the TCRdb table keeps only in-frame clones and is missing some. The sample lists about 80,000 clones, 97% occurring once. The sample consisted of T cells isolated from PBMCs. The receptor comes from a human donor in good health.

The CDR3 is CASSEASGSMETQYF. In DNA, the CDR3 is TGCGCCAGCAGTGAGGCTAGCGGGAGTATGGAGACCCAGTACTTC. The chain uses TRBV10-2 and TRBJ2-5, with 10 bases fitting TRBD2. The germline gives CDR1 WSHSY, CDR2 SAAADI. CDR3 size: 15 residues. Germline trimming cut 2 bases from V and 5 bases from J; bases unmatched to any gene: 5.